The 31 T cell receptor beta chains below come from one sample, sequenced in a study of human T cells and chemical hapten exposure. From the RACE reads, TCRdb called clonotypes with MiXCR, one entry per CDR3 protein. This sample yields approximately 400,000 distinct CDR3 sequences, of which 5.1% are seen a single time; around 2.6% belongs to the top ten. Specified time point: pre-sensitization, week 0. Treatment reported: therapeutic diphenylcyclopropenone sensitization with weekly scalp DPC. The sample was whole blood, taken in connection with sensitization to the hapten diphenylcyclopropenone (DPC). These receptors all stem from a woman aged 45-60 years with alopecia areata. Some clones in this sample may be carry-over from other donors' samples.

V and J are TRBV18 and TRBJ1-5; 7 nucleotides align to TRBD1. CDR1 and CDR2 from the germline V gene are KGHSH and LQKENI. There are 15 residues in the CDR3. J was trimmed by 2 bases and V by 3 bases; bases with no gene match: 4. In DNA, the CDR3 is TGTGCCAGCTCACCCGACAGGGTAGGCAATCAGCCCCAGCATTTT. As protein: CASSPDRVGNQPQHF.

This clonotype was recorded only once. This chain joins TRBV25-1 and TRBJ2-7; a weak D match, TRBD2 (5 bases). Trimming removed 8 bases from V and 6 bases from J, with 11 bases in between. This CDR3 is built from 11 residues. The germline gives CDR1 MGHDK, CDR2 SYGVNS. Written as DNA, the CDR3 is TGTGCCAGCCGTCTAGCCGCCGAGCAGTACTTC. Its protein is CASRLAAEQYF.

The sample holds many counts of this clonotype. The rearrangement joins TRBV15 to TRBJ1-2; D is undetermined. This CDR3 contains 16 residues. V dropped 0 bases and J dropped 6 bases, with 17 bases sitting between them. The V gene's germline CDR1 is LNHNV and CDR2 YYDKDF (reference sequence). The CDR3: CATSRDLRGTGDGYTF. The CDR3 DNA reads as TGTGCCACCAGCAGAGATCTCCGGGGAACTGGGGATGGCTACACCTTC.

J is TRBJ2-4 and V is TRBV4-2; 15 bases fit TRBD2. Germline trimming cut 4 bases from V and 2 bases from J; bases unmatched to any gene: 12. The CDR3 spans 20 residues. Germline CDR1 reads LGHNA; CDR2 reads YNFKEQ. CDR3 sequence reads: CASSLQGRTSGGASKNIQYF. The CDR3 DNA reads as TGTGCCAGCAGCCTCCAAGGGCGGACTAGCGGGGGGGCATCCAAAAACATTCAGTACTTC.

The chain carries TRBV5-4 and TRBJ2-5, with D perhaps matching TRBD1 (5 bases). The germline V and J ends were trimmed by 6 bases and 3 bases, with 6 bases remaining between them. The CDR3 extends over 11 amino acids. Germline CDR1 SGHNT, CDR2 YYREEE (reference sequence). CDR3 region: CASKGEETQYF. In nucleotides, the CDR3 is TGTGCCAGCAAAGGGGAAGAGACCCAGTACTTC.

This clonotype was detected only a few times. The J gene is TRBJ1-6, the V gene TRBV12-3 or TRBV12-4; a possible D gene is TRBD1 (6 bases). The CDR3 loop spans 15 amino acids. Trimming removed 2 bases at V and 10 bases at J, with 15 bases between. The CDR3 DNA is TGTGCCAGCAGTTTATCAGGGGCGAATCGATCACCCCTCCACTTT. The encoded protein is CASSLSGANRSPLHF.

This clonotype has a count of ten or more. The J gene is TRBJ2-6, the V gene TRBV7-9; no firm D call. This CDR3 contains 17 residues. V lost 1 base, J lost 0 bases, and 10 bases lay in between. CDR1 SEHNR and CDR2 FQNEAQ come from the germline V gene (reference sequence). The CDR3 spells CASSLGVGNSGANVLTF. CDR3 nucleotide sequence: TGTGCCAGCAGCTTAGGGGTTGGAAACTCTGGGGCCAACGTCCTGACTTTC.

The chain employs TRBV5-4 and TRBJ2-1, with 9 bases that match TRBD2. The germline V gene has CDR1 SGHNT and CDR2 YYREEE (reference sequence). The CDR3 is 16 residues long. Trimming at V came to 4 bases and at J to 3 bases, leaving 8 bases not matched to a gene. The CDR3 DNA reads as TGTGCCAGCAGCCATCAGGGACTAGCTAACTACAATGAGCAGTTCTTC. Amino acids: CASSHQGLANYNEQFF.

This clonotype was observed at least ten times. The V call is TRBV29-1, the J call TRBJ2-7; 9 bases match TRBD1. Germline trimming cut 6 bases from V and 5 bases from J; bases unmatched to any gene: 5. Per the germline V gene, CDR1 is SQVTM and CDR2 is ANQGSEA. The length of the CDR3 is 12 residues. CDR3 sequence (DNA): TGCAGCGTAACCGGGACAGGGAACGAGCAGTACTTC. Translation: CSVTGTGNEQYF.

This clonotype was recorded a few times. J is TRBJ2-2 and V is TRBV5-1; either TRBD1 or TRBD2 may supply D (5 bases each). The V end was cut by 4 bases, the J end by 2 bases, with 9 bases between. Looked up from germline, CDR1 is SGHRS and CDR2 is YFSETQ. This CDR3 region has 14 residues. CDR3 nucleotide sequence: TGCGCCAGCAGCGAGGGGTTAAACACCGGGGAGCTGTTTTTT. It is translated as CASSEGLNTGELFF.

Details on this clonotype: One base away lies a much larger clone, so this may be a sequencing read error. The conserved final phenylalanine or tryptophan is absent from the CDR3, which likely points to a read error. The gene calls are TRBV12-3 or TRBV12-4 and TRBJ1-5; D gene unclear. With 3 bases removed from V and 0 bases from J, the gap between germline ends came to 15 bases. The CDR3 has 17 amino acids. The CDR3 DNA is TGTGCCAGCAGTTTGAGAGGACCGGATTATAGCAATCAGCCCCAGCATTTA. This sequence encodes CASSLRGPDYSNQPQHL.

This clonotype was seen a few times. V gene TRBV27 combines with J gene TRBJ1-5; D is perhaps TRBD1 (5 bases). The CDR3 totals 14 residues. Germline assignment: CDR1 MNHEY and CDR2 SMNVEV (reference sequence). Deletions cut 6 bases from V and 9 bases from J, with 18 bases between. As DNA, the CDR3 is TGTGCCAGCAGCTCGGGACCGCTGATGGGGCCCCAGCATTTT. It yields the protein CASSSGPLMGPQHF.

This clonotype came up a few times. The rearrangement joins TRBV4-3 to TRBJ1-6; no firm D call. Germline CDR1 is LGHNA and CDR2 is YSLEER. Trimming took off 4 bases at V and 0 bases at J, with 13 bases between the two ends. The CDR3 runs to 17 residues. In DNA, the CDR3 is TGCGCCAGCAGCCTCTCCCCCCCCAGCTCCTATAATTCACCCCTCCACTTT. Translating it yields CASSLSPPSSYNSPLHF.

This clonotype came up many times. This chain connects TRBV3-1 to TRBJ2-1; 10 bases line up with TRBD2. V was clipped by 4 bases and J by 1 base; unmatched bases: 4. CDR1 is LGHDT, CDR2 YNNKEL, per germline (reference sequence). The CDR3 spans 16 residues. CDR3 nucleotide sequence: TGTGCCAGCAGCCGGGCTAGCGGGAGTTCCTACAATGAGCAGTTCTTC. Translating it yields CASSRASGSSYNEQFF.

In this sample, this clonotype turned up many times. This rearrangement joins TRBV10-3 to TRBJ2-7, with 16 positions matching TRBD2. CDR3 length equals 18 residues. Germline trimming cut 2 bases from V and 2 bases from J; bases unmatched to any gene: 6. The germline CDR1 and CDR2 sequences are ENHRY and SYGVKD. As DNA, the CDR3 is TGTGCCATCAGTGAGGGGACTAGCGGGAGGGCGCCTCCCTACGAGCAGTACTTC. Translation: CAISEGTSGRAPPYEQYF.

This clonotype was found a few times. The genes are TRBV7-8 and TRBJ2-1, with 8 positions matching TRBD1. Germline CDR1 reads SGHVS; CDR2 reads FQNEAQ. The trim removed 7 bases at V and 2 bases at J, leaving 10 bases unmatched. The CDR3 is 16 residues long. The CDR3 here is CASNSPTGDPYNEQFF. The CDR3 DNA sequence: TGTGCCAGCAATTCTCCGACAGGGGACCCCTACAATGAGCAGTTCTTC.

This clonotype was seen a handful of times. This may be a read error: a much more frequent sequence differs by one nucleotide. This CDR3 is CATSPRDSYEQYF. In DNA form, the CDR3 reads TGTGCCACCAGCCCCCGGGACAGCTACGAGCAGTACTTC. The chain has TRBV24-1 and TRBJ2-7; 7 nucleotides align to TRBD1. This CDR3 contains 13 residues. J gave up 3 bases and V 7 bases, and 5 bases lay outside the gene matches. Germline CDR1 KGHDR, CDR2 SFDVKD.

This clonotype has at least ten counts. V gene TRBV13 combines with J gene TRBJ2-5, with D perhaps TRBD2 (5 bases). The CDR3 has 13 amino acids. V was trimmed by 4 bases and J by 5 bases, leaving 11 bases between them. Germline V gives CDR1 PRHDT, CDR2 FYEKMQ (reference sequence). This chain's CDR3 is CASSSTERETQYF. As DNA, the CDR3 is TGTGCCAGCAGCTCGACGGAGCGGGAGACCCAGTACTTC.

This clonotype occurred many times. V usage is TRBV27 and J usage is TRBJ2-5; possible D gene TRBD1, 7 bases. Germline V gives CDR1 MNHEY, CDR2 SMNVEV (reference sequence). This CDR3 contains 15 residues. Deletions cut 2 bases from V and 4 bases from J, with 14 bases between. The CDR3 nucleotides are TGTGCCAGCAGTTTAGGGGCCAGGGGGGCAGAGACCCAGTACTTC. It specifies CASSLGARGAETQYF.

Many counts were recorded for this clonotype. The rearrangement uses TRBV5-5 and TRBJ2-5, with no clear D. The CDR3 consists of 16 residues. CDR1 SGHKS and CDR2 YYEKEE come from the germline V gene (reference sequence). Trimming left V 0 bases short and J 2 bases short, with 14 bases between. CDR3: CASSLAIAYPQETQYF. The CDR3 DNA is TGTGCCAGCAGCTTGGCGATAGCTTACCCTCAAGAGACCCAGTACTTC.

The rearrangement joins TRBV3-1 to TRBJ1-1; no reliable D call. Germline-derived CDR1 and CDR2 are LGHDT and YNNKEL (reference sequence). The CDR3 sequence is 14 residues long. The V end was cut by 8 bases, the J end by 5 bases, with 18 bases between. The CDR3 spells CASSPGSSITEAFF. For the CDR3, the DNA is TGTGCCAGCTCCCCTGGGAGTTCAATAACTGAAGCTTTCTTT.

There are a few counts of this clonotype. This chain joins TRBV6-1 and TRBJ1-6; 9 positions agree with TRBD1. Trimming took 5 bases from V and 7 from J; bases not matched to a gene: 6. Germline V lookup: CDR1 MNHNS, CDR2 SASEGT. This CDR3 spans 15 amino acids. The CDR3 region has the DNA TGTGCCAGCAGTTCCTCCGGGACAGGGAATTCACCCCTCCACTTT. This sequence encodes CASSSSGTGNSPLHF.

This clonotype was seen only a few times. The rearrangement links TRBV28 to TRBJ2-7, with 7 bases matching TRBD2. The CDR3 is made up of 15 amino acids. J lost 0 bases, V lost 4 bases, and 6 bases had no gene match. Germline V lookup: CDR1 MDHEN, CDR2 SYDVKM. The DNA of the CDR3 is TGTGCCAGCAGTTCCTTTACGGGGGGCTCCTACGAGCAGTACTTC. This gives the protein CASSSFTGGSYEQYF. Based on the CDR3 plus reference TRBV28 and TRBJ2-7, the full variable domain is DVKVTQSSRYLVKRTGEKVFLECVQDMDHENMFWYRQDPGLGLRLIYFSYDVKMKEKGDIPEGYSVSREKKERFSLILESASTNQTSMYLCASSSFTGGSYEQYFGPGTRLTVT.

This clonotype was seen ten or more times. This chain connects TRBV12-3 or TRBV12-4 to TRBJ2-2; 7 bases are a match to TRBD1. V was clipped by 4 bases and J by 6 bases; unmatched bases: 5. The length of the CDR3 is 14 residues. The CDR3 protein is CASSSTGSPGELFF. In DNA form, the CDR3 reads TGTGCCAGCAGTTCGACAGGGTCTCCCGGGGAGCTGTTTTTT.

This sequence joins TRBV30 and TRBJ1-5; TRBD1 aligns across 10 bases. There are 14 residues in the CDR3. Germline values: CDR1 GTSNPN, CDR2 SVGIG (reference sequence). After removal of 5 bases from V and 2 bases from J, the junction contained 3 bases not matched to a gene. This chain's CDR3 is CAWVGQGGNQPQHF. For the CDR3, the DNA is TGTGCCTGGGTAGGACAGGGGGGCAATCAGCCCCAGCATTTT.

The V gene is TRBV9, the J gene TRBJ2-1, with TRBD1 as a possible D gene (5 bases). V lost 0 bases to trimming and J lost 2 bases, with 9 bases between them. The CDR3 covers 15 residues. Per germline, CDR1 SGDLS and CDR2 YYNGEE. The CDR3 DNA sequence: TGTGCCAGCAGCGTAGTGGACACCCCCTACAATGAGCAGTTCTTC. Its protein product is CASSVVDTPYNEQFF.

This clonotype has just a few counts. This chain links TRBV4-2 with TRBJ1-1; tentative D call: TRBD1 (6 bases). The CDR3 runs 13 residues. Trimming removed 1 base at V and 8 bases at J, with 11 bases between. Germline CDR1 LGHNA, CDR2 YNFKEQ. In nucleotides, the CDR3 is TGTGCCAGCAGCCAAGTGGCGGACAGCGAAGCTTTCTTT. Amino acids: CASSQVADSEAFF.

This clonotype was detected many times. V usage is TRBV10-2 and J usage is TRBJ2-1; D remains ambiguous. This CDR3 comprises 13 residues. The V gene's germline CDR1 is WSHSY and CDR2 SAAADI. Deletions cut 7 bases from V and 0 bases from J, with 7 bases between. CDR3 region: CASIGSSYNEQFF. In DNA, the CDR3 is TGCGCCAGCATAGGAAGCTCCTACAATGAGCAGTTCTTC.

This clonotype occurred many times. The chain uses TRBV10-3 and TRBJ2-1; D is unclear. The CDR3 totals 14 residues. V shed 4 bases and J shed 4 bases, with 11 bases lying between them. Germline V CDR1 and CDR2: ENHRY, SYGVKD. The CDR3 DNA reads TGTGCCATCAGTGCTACTACTCGTTACAATGAGCAGTTCTTC. Amino acids: CAISATTRYNEQFF.

In its sample, this clonotype was seen many times. The gene calls are TRBV5-1 and TRBJ2-2; D ambiguous. With 2 bases removed from V and 4 bases from J, the gap between germline ends came to 9 bases. Per germline, CDR1 SGHRS and CDR2 YFSETQ. The CDR3 runs to 14 residues. CDR3 sequence (DNA): TGCGCCAGCAGCTTAGGTCCGTCCACCGGGGAGCTGTTTTTT. Its protein is CASSLGPSTGELFF.

The rearrangement joins TRBV12-3 or TRBV12-4 to TRBJ2-5; D perhaps matches TRBD2 (7 bases). The CDR3 length is 14 residues. The V end lost 6 bases, the J end lost 5 bases, and 16 bases lay between the germline ends. CDR3 loop: CASSRGADVETQYF. The CDR3 coding sequence is TGTGCCAGCAGCCGGGGGGCCGATGTGGAGACCCAGTACTTC.